This T cell receptor (beta chain) stems from a study of cytomegalovirus exposure and HLA in healthy donors. Germline V CDR1 and CDR2: LGHNT, FRNRAP. The CDR3 runs to 16 residues. Trimming at V came to 5 bases and at J to 0 bases, leaving 6 bases not matched to a gene. Study results and limitations: The authors judged a highly shared variant cluster likely a sequencing artifact.

For this clone: What it binds is unknown.

The PCR had 60 Vbeta and 13 Jbeta primers. The table came from immunoSEQ multiplex PCR; TCRdb's copy has only in-frame clones and leaves some out. This table holds 150,000 to 200,000 clones, around 84% found once. The sample comprised PBMCs. The chain combines TRBV12-5 with TRBJ2-3; 9 bases are a match to TRBD2. This receptor was taken from a young man in good health and CMV-seropositive. The CDR3 DNA follows: TGTGCTAGTGGTACCGTGACTAGCGGAAGCACAGATACGCAGTATTTT. Translated: CASGTVTSGSTDTQYF.